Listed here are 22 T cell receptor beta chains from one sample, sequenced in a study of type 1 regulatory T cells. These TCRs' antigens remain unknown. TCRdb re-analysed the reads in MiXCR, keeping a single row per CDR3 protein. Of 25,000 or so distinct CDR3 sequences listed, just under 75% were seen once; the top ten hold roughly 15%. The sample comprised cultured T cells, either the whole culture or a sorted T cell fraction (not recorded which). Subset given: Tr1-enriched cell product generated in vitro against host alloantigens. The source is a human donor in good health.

The CDR3 DNA reads TGTGCCAGCAGCCAAGCCGGCAGGGTGCCCTCCAACGAGCAGTACTTC. This sequence encodes CASSQAGRVPSNEQYF. The rearrangement joins TRBV3-2 to TRBJ2-7; the table gives TRBD1 as D, unverified against the DNA. TRBV3-2 is recorded as a pseudogene. The CDR3 runs 16 residues.

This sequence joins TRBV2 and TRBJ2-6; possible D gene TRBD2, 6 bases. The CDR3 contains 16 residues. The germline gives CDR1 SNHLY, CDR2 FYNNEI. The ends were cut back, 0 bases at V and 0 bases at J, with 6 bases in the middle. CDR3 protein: CASSEAGGSGANVLTF. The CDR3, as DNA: TGTGCCAGCAGTGAAGCGGGAGGCTCTGGGGCCAACGTCCTGACTTTC.

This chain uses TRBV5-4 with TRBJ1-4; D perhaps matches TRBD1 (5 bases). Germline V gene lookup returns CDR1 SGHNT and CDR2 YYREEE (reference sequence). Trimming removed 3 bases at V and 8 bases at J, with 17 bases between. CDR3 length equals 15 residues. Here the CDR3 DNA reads TGTGCCAGCAGCTCGGCCGGGACCCCCGTGGAAAAACTGTTTTTT. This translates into CASSSAGTPVEKLFF.

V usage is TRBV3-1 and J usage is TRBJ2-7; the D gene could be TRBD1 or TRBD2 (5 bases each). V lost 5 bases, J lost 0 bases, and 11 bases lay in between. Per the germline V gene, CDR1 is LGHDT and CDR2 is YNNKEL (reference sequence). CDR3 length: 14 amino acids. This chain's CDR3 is CASSDTGTSYEQYF. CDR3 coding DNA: TGTGCCAGCAGCGATACCGGGACCTCCTACGAGCAGTACTTC.

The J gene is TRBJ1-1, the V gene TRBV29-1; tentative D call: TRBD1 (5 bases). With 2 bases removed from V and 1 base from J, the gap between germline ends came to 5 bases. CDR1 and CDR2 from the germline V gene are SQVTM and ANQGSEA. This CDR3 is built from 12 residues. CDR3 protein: CSVEQGNTEAFF. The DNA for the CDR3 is TGCAGCGTTGAACAGGGGAACACTGAAGCTTTCTTT.

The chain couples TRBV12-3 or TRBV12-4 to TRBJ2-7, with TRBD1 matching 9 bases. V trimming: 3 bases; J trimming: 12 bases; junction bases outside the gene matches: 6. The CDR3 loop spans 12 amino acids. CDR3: CASSFRGQGPYF. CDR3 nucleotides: TGTGCCAGCAGTTTTAGGGGACAGGGTCCGTACTTC.

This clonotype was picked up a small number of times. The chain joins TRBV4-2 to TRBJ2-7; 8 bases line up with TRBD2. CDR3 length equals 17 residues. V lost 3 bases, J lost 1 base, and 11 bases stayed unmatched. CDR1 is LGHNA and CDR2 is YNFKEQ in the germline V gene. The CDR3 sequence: CASSHVTGGGSSYEQYF. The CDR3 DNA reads TGTGCCAGCAGCCATGTTACGGGCGGGGGGTCTTCCTACGAGCAGTACTTC.

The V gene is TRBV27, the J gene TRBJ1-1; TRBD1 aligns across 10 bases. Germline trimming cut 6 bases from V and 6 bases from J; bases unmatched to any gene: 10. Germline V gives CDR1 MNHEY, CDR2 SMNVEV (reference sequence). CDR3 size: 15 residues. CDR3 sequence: CASRTGGAGTPEAFF. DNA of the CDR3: TGTGCCAGCAGGACAGGGGGCGCGGGGACCCCTGAAGCTTTCTTT.

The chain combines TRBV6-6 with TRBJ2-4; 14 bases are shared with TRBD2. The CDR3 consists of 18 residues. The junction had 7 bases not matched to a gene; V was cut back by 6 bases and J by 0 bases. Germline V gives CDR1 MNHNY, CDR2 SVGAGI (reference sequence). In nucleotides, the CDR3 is TGTGCCAGCAGGGGTGGGACTAGCGGGGGCCTAGCCAAAAACATTCAGTACTTC. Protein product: CASRGGTSGGLAKNIQYF.

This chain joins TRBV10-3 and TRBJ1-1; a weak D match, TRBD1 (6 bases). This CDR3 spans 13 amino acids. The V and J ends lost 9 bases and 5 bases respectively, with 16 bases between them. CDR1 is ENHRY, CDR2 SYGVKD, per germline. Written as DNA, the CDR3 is TGTGCCATATCAGGGGCCCGGGGGACTGAAGCTTTCTTT. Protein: CAISGARGTEAFF.

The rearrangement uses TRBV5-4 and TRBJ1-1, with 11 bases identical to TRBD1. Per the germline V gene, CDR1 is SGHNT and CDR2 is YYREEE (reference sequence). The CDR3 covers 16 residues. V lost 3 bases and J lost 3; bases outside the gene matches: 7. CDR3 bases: TGTGCCAGCAGCTCTCAGCGGACAGGGGGCGACACTGAAGCTTTCTTT. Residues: CASSSQRTGGDTEAFF. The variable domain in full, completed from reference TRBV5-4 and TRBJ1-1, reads ETGVTQSPTHLIKTRGQQVTLRCSSQSGHNTVSWYQQALGQGPQFIFQYYREEENGRGNFPPRFSGLQFPNYSSELNVNALELDDSALYLCASSSQRTGGDTEAFFGQGTRLTVV.

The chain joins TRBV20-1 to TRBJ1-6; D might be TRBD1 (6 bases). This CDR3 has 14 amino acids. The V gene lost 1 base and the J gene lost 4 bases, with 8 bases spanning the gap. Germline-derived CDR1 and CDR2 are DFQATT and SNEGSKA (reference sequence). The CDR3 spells CSARVGQYNSPLHF. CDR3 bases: TGCAGTGCTAGAGTTGGACAGTATAATTCACCCCTCCACTTT.

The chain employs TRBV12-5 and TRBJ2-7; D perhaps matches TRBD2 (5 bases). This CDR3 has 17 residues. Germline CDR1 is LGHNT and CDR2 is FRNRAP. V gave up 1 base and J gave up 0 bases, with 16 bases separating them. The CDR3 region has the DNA TGTGCTAGTGGTTTGGCCCTTCCGGGAATACCCTCCTACGAGCAGTACTTC. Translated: CASGLALPGIPSYEQYF.

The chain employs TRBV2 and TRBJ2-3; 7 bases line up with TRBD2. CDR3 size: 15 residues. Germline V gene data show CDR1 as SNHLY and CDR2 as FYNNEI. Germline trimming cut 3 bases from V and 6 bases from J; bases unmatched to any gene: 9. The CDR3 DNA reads TGTGCCAGCAGTGAGATCGGGGGGTTCATTGATACGCAGTATTTT. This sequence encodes CASSEIGGFIDTQYF. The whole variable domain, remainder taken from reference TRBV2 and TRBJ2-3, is EPEVTQTPSHQVTQMGQEVILRCVPISNHLYFYWYRQILGQKVEFLVSFYNNEISEKSEIFDDQFSVERPDGSNFTLKIRSTKLEDSAMYFCASSEIGGFIDTQYFGPGTRLTVL.

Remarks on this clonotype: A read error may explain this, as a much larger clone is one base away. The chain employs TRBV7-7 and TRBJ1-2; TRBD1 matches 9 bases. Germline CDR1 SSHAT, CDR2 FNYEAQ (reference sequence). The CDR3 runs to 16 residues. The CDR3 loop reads CASSFGSTGGLYDYTF. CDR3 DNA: TGTGCCAGCAGCTTTGGGTCGACAGGGGGTCTCTATGACTACACCTTC.

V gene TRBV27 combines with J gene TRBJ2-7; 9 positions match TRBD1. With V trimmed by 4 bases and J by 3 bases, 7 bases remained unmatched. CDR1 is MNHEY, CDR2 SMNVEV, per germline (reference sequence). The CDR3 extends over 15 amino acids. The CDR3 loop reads CASSWVTGGFYEQYF. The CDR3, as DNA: TGTGCCAGCAGTTGGGTGACAGGGGGTTTCTACGAGCAGTACTTC.

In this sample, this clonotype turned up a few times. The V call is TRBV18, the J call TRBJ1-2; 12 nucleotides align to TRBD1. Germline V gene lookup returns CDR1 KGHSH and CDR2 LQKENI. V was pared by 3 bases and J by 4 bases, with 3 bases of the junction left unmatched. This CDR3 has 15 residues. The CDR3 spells CASSPGTGGGYGYTF. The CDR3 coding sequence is TGTGCCAGCTCACCCGGGACAGGGGGCGGCTATGGCTACACCTTC. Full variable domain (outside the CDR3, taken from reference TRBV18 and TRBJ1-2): NAGVMQNPRHLVRRRGQEARLRCSPMKGHSHVYWYRQLPEEGLKFMVYLQKENIIDESGMPKERFSAEFPKEGPSILRIQQVVRGDSAAYFCASSPGTGGGYGYTFGSGTRLTVV.

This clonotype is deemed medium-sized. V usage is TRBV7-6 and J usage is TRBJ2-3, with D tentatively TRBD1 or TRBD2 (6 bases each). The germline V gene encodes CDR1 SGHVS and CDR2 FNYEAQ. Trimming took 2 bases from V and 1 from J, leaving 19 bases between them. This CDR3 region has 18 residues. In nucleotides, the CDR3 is TGTGCCAGCAGCTTAAACGGCGGATGGGGGGCTGGCACAGATACGCAGTATTTT. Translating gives CASSLNGGWGAGTDTQYF.

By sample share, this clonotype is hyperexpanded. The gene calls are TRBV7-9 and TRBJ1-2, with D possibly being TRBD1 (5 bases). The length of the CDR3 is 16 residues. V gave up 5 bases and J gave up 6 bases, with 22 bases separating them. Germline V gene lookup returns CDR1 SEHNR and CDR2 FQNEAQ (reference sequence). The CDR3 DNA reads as TGTGCCAGCAGCATCGAACTCACAGGAATCGAAAATGGCTACACCTTC. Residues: CASSIELTGIENGYTF.

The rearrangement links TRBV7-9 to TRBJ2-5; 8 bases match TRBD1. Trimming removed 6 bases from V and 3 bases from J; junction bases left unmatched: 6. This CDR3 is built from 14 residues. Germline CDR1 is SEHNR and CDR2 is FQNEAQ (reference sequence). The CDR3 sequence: CASSWDRPEETQYF. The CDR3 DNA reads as TGTGCCAGCAGTTGGGACAGGCCCGAAGAGACCCAGTACTTC. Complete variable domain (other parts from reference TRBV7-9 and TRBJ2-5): DTGVSQNPRHKITKRGQNVTFRCDPISEHNRLYWYRQTLGQGPEFLTYFQNEAQLEKSRLLSDRFSAERPKGSFSTLEIQRTEQGDSAMYLCASSWDRPEETQYFGPGTRLLVL.

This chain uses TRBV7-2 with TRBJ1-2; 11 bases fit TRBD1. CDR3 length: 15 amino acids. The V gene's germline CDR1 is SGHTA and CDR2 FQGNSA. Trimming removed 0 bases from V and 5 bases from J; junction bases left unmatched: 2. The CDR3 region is CASSLAGTGGYGYTF. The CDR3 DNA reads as TGTGCCAGCAGCTTAGCGGGGACAGGGGGTTATGGCTACACCTTC. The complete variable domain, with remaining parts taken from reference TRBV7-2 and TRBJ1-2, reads GAGVSQSPSNKVTEKGKDVELRCDPISGHTALYWYRQSLGQGLEFLIYFQGNSAPDKSGLPSDRFSAERTGGSVSTLTIQRTQQEDSAVYLCASSLAGTGGYGYTFGSGTRLTVV.

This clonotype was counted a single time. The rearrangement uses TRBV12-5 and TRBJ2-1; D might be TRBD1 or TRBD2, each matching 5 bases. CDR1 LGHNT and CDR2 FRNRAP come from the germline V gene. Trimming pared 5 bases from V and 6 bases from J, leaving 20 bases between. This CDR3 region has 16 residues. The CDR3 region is CASGGARGSEGNEQFF. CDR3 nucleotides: TGTGCTAGTGGTGGGGCCCGAGGGAGTGAAGGCAATGAGCAGTTCTTC.